A selection of T cell receptor beta chains follows, all from one sample in a study of Ad26.COV2.S vaccination and SARS-CoV-2 variants. TCRdb's copy holds only in-frame clones and misses some; the assay was immunoSEQ multiplex PCR. The sample consists of around 450,000 clones, about 88% of them appearing once. This material consisted of peripheral blood, taken in a trial of Ad26.COV2.S vaccine versus placebo. The receptors come from a person between 18 and 60 years old who received the Ad26.COV2.S COVID-19 vaccine or a placebo. Each CDR3 is given with its conserved first and last residue. A D gene is named only where the DNA matches it firmly. Expanded clones get a size class; other rows say once, few or many, or leave the size out.

>TRBJ2-1|.|.|TRBV12-3/TRBV12-4
TGTGCCAGCAGTCCGAAGGATGAGCAGTTCTTC
CASSPKDEQFF
>TRBJ1-3|.|.|TRBV29-1
TGCAGCGTTGCGGGAGCTACCCCATCTGGAAACACCATATATTTT
CSVAGATPSGNTIYF
>TRBJ2-3|.|.|TRBV27
TGTGCCAGCAGGTGGGCAGGGAGCACAGATACGCAGTATTTT
CASRWAGSTDTQYF
>TRBJ1-6|.|.|TRBV2
TGTGCCAGCCTATCCCAGAGCTCCTATAATTCACCCCTCCACTTT
CASLSQSSYNSPLHF
>TRBJ2-3|TRBD2|.|TRBV3-1/TRBV3-2
TGTGCCAGCAGCCACCATAGCGGGGCCACAGATACGCAGTATTTT
CASSHHSGATDTQYF
>TRBJ2-3|.|.|TRBV5-4
TGTGCCAGCAGCGACTCTCGGGTTCGGGCAACAGATACGCAGTATTTT
CASSDSRVRATDTQYF
>TRBJ2-3|TRBD2|.|TRBV5-1
TGCGCCAGCAGCTTGGCGCTGGCTAGCGGGGTAGCAGATACGCAGTATTTT
CASSLALASGVADTQYF
>TRBJ2-1|TRBD2|.|TRBV19
TGTGCCAGTAAGACTAGCGGGCTATACAATGAGCAGTTCTTC
CASKTSGLYNEQFF
>TRBJ2-2|.|once|TRBV7-3
TGTGCCAGCAGGCGGGACACCGGGGAGCTGTTTTTT
CASRRDTGELFF
>TRBJ1-2|TRBD1|.|TRBV29-1
TGCAGCGTGACCCCCGGAGGGGGCGATTTTAACTATGGCTACACCTTC
CSVTPGGGDFNYGYTF
>TRBJ1-2|.|.|TRBV14
TGTGCCAGCAGCCAAGATTGGAGCTATGGCTACACCTTC
CASSQDWSYGYTF
>TRBJ2-1|.|.|TRBV2
TGTGCCAGCAACCAGGCCTACAATGAGCAGTTCTTC
CASNQAYNEQFF
>TRBJ1-1|.|.|TRBV28
TGTGCCAGCAGTTTTGGGGGGGTTGGGACTGAAGCTTTCTTT
CASSFGGVGTEAFF
>TRBJ2-5|TRBD1|.|TRBV5-8
TGTGCCAGCAGTCGACAGGGGCGAGAGACCCAGTACTTC
CASSRQGRETQYF
>TRBJ2-5|.|.|TRBV7-6
TGTGCCAGCAGCTTACGGCCAGGGGCCCTCTTTTGGACCCAGTACTTC
CASSLRPGALFWTQYF
>TRBJ2-3|.|.|TRBV4-3
TGCGCCAGCAGCCAAGTAAGGGTAGCGGATACGCAGTATTTT
CASSQVRVADTQYF
>TRBJ1-1|TRBD1|once|TRBV18
TGTGCCAGCTCACCCCCCTTACGCGACAGGGAGGTCTACACTGAAGCTTTCTTT
CASSPPLRDREVYTEAFF
>TRBJ2-3|TRBD2|.|TRBV7-9
TGTGCCAGCAGCTTAGGATTCTGGACTAGCGGGGCCACAGATACGCAGTATTTT
CASSLGFWTSGATDTQYF
>TRBJ1-6|.|.|TRBV30
TGTGCCTGGAAACAGACAGTGGATAATTCACCCCTCCACTTT
CAWKQTVDNSPLHF
>TRBJ2-6|.|.|TRBV29-1
TGCAGCGTCGCCAAAGTATACTCCCACTCTGGGGCCAACGTCCTGACTTTC
CSVAKVYSHSGANVLTF
>TRBJ1-1|.|.|TRBV29-1
TGCAGCGTTGAAGGTGTGGGGGGCGTGGAGACTGAAGCTTTCTTT
CSVEGVGGVETEAFF
>TRBJ1-5|.|.|TRBV10-3
TGTGCCATCAGTGCCGGGGGTAATCAGCCCCAGCATTTT
CAISAGGNQPQHF
>TRBJ2-5|TRBD2|once|TRBV28
TGTGCCAGCAGTTTCCTAACCGGGACTAGCGGGGGGGCCAGGGAGACCCAGTACTTC
CASSFLTGTSGGARETQYF
>TRBJ2-3|.|.|TRBV9
TGTGCCAGCAGCCCTACCAGGGACCGCACAGATACGCAGTATTTT
CASSPTRDRTDTQYF
>TRBJ2-3|.|.|TRBV18
TGTGCCAGCTCACCGATGAGGAGCACAGATACGCAGTATTTT
CASSPMRSTDTQYF
>TRBJ2-7|.|.|TRBV5-1
TGCGCCAGCAGCCTCCGTCAGCTGGGGCTGGGCGAGCAGTACTTC
CASSLRQLGLGEQYF
>TRBJ2-7|.|.|TRBV5-6
TGTGCCAGCAGCTCCCGAGGGCCATTCTACGAGCAGTACTTC
CASSSRGPFYEQYF
>TRBJ1-2|.|once|TRBV7-3
TGTGCCAGCAGCTACGAGGGGGAAGGGGGCTACACCTTC
CASSYEGEGGYTF
>TRBJ2-2|.|once|TRBV4-2
TGTGCCAGCAGCCAAGAAGTCGGGTCCGGGGAGCTGTTTTTT
CASSQEVGSGELFF
>TRBJ2-7|.|.|TRBV5-4
TGTGCCAGCAGCTTCCGGGACACCTCCTACGAGCAGTACTTC
CASSFRDTSYEQYF
>TRBJ1-5|.|.|TRBV2
TGTGCCAGCAGTGACGCGACAGTTAGCAATCAGCCCCAGCATTTT
CASSDATVSNQPQHF
>TRBJ2-1|TRBD2|.|TRBV6-5
TGTGCCAGCAGTTACTCGTACGGGAGGGTAGCGCATGAGCAGTTCTTC
CASSYSYGRVAHEQFF
>TRBJ2-1|TRBD1|.|TRBV15
TGTGCCACCAGCAGACCGGGGACAGAAAGGGTGCAGTTCTTC
CATSRPGTERVQFF
>TRBJ1-2|.|.|TRBV6-5
TGTGCCAGCAGATTCTCAGGGAGCTATGGCTACACCTTC
CASRFSGSYGYTF
>TRBJ2-2|.|.|TRBV4-2
TGTGCCAGCAGCCAATTCCTGACAGTAAACACCGGGGAGCTGTTTTTT
CASSQFLTVNTGELFF
>TRBJ2-3|TRBD2|.|TRBV2
TGTGCCAGCAGTGGGTGGACTAGCGGGGGGCAAGATACGCAGTATTTT
CASSGWTSGGQDTQYF
>TRBJ1-5|.|.|TRBV15
TGTGCCACCAGCAGAGATTTAGGGGAGGGCGATCAGCCCCAGCATTTT
CATSRDLGEGDQPQHF
>TRBJ1-6|TRBD1|.|TRBV5-4
TGTGCCAGCAGCCTCCTCCGGTTTGGGGACAGCTCCTATAATTCACCCCTCCACTTT
CASSLLRFGDSSYNSPLHF
>TRBJ2-3|.|.|TRBV9
TGTGCCAGCACCCAATCTAGCACAGATACGCAGTATTTT
CASTQSSTDTQYF
>TRBJ1-3|.|.|TRBV4-1
TGCGCCAGCAGCCTATGGCCAGCTGGAAACACCATATATTTT
CASSLWPAGNTIYF
>TRBJ1-6|.|once|TRBV28
TGTGCCAGCAGTTTGGGGGCTAATAATTCACCCCTCCACTTT
CASSLGANNSPLHF
>TRBJ1-3|.|.|TRBV28
TGTGCCAGCAGTTTCTGGGTCTCTGGAAACACCATATATTTT
CASSFWVSGNTIYF
>TRBJ2-7|.|.|TRBV21-1
TGTGCCAGCAAGCACGGGCAGGGTCCCTACGAGCAGTACTTC
CASKHGQGPYEQYF
>TRBJ2-1|.|.|TRBV5-1
TGCGCCAGCAGCCCCGGGCGGCGGGACTCCAGTGAGCAGTTCTTC
CASSPGRRDSSEQFF
>TRBJ2-1|.|.|TRBV12-3/TRBV12-4
TGTGCCAGCAGTTTTGGCAGACTCAATGAGCAGTTCTTC
CASSFGRLNEQFF
>TRBJ1-2|.|few|TRBV5-1
TGCGCCAGCAGCTTGTCACAGGGAGGATATGGCTACACCTTC
CASSLSQGGYGYTF
>TRBJ1-5|.|.|TRBV19
TGTGCCAGTAGTCTGGGTCAGCCCCAGCATTTT
CASSLGQPQHF
>TRBJ2-1|.|.|TRBV12-3/TRBV12-4
TGTGCCAGCAGTTTGCGGCAGACCCGTTCGCAGTTCTTC
CASSLRQTRSQFF